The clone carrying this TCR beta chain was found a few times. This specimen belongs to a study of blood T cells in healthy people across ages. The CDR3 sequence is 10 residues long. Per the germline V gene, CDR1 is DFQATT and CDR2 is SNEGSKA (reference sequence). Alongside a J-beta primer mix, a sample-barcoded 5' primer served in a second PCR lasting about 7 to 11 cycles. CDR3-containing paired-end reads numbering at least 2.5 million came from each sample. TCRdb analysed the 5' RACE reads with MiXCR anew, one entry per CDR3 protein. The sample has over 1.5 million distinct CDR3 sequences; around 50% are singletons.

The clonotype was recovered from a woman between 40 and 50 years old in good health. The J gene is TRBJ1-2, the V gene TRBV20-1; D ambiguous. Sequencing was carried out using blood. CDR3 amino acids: CIPRRDGYTF. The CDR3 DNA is TGCATTCCGAGGCGGGATGGCTACACCTTC.